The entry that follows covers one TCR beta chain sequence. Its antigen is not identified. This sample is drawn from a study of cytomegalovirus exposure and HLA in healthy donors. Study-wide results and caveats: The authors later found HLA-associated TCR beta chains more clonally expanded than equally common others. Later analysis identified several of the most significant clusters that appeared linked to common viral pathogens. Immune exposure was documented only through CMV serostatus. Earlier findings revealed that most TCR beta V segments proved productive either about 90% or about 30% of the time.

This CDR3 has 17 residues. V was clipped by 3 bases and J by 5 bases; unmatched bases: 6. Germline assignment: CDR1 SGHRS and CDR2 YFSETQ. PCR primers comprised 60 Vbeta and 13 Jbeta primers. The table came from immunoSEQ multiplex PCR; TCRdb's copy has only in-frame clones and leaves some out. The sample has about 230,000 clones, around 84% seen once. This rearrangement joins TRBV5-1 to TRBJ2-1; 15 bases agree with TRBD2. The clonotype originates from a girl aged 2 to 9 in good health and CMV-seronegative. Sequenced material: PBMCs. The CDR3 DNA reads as TGCGCCAGCAGCTGGGGACTAGCGGGGGGCGTCCACAATGAGCAGTTCTTC. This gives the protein CASSWGLAGGVHNEQFF.